This T cell receptor beta chain was sequenced in a study of immune evolution from preneoplasia to lung adenocarcinoma (dated by TCRdb to the early 2020s). With respect to the entire study: No AAH lesions showed HLA loss of heterozygosity, compared with about 6.3% of AIS, 15% of MIA and about a third of ADC lesions. The study combined immune gene expression, TCR sequencing and multiplex immunofluorescence to profile immune contexture across lung adenocarcinoma precursors and invasive adenocarcinoma. Resected precursor lesions (AAH, AIS, MIA) and invasive adenocarcinomas were each compared against paired morphologically normal lung tissue. Sample size was determined by specimen availability and not by a prior power calculation. The immune data were combined with whole exome sequencing and methylation data from the same cohort of nodules. In total, the cohort included roughly 49 patients with pulmonary nodules, all of whom underwent surgical resection. The TCR sequencing data were obtained from 45 to 55 patients. According to the study, fewer than 130 samples went through TCR sequencing. POLYSOLVER was used to infer class I HLA alleles from exome data, and LOHHLA was used to detect allele-specific HLA loss. Points the paper makes about the study in general: Normal lung had the highest top T cell clone frequencies, which appeared to decline progressively from AAH through AIS, MIA and invasive adenocarcinoma. Compared with EGFR-mutant or double wild-type lesions, KRAS-mutant nodules had the highest T cell clonality. The highest clonality was observed in normal lung, whereas higher T cell density and diversity but lower clonality appeared to be present in later-stage lesions. The findings reflected association rather than direct causation, and larger cohorts with long-term follow-up and longitudinal biopsies were considered necessary. Because all patients came from Japan and China, whether the findings apply to Western populations was uncertain.

Resection was performed on patients in Japan or China between 2014 and 2017. Two lung cancer pathologists independently confirmed the histologic diagnosis of each case on H&E slides. For nucleic acid extraction, premalignant or tumor cells were enriched by macro-dissection following pathologic assessment. DNA was isolated from FFPE tissue using the AllPrep DNA/RNA FFPE Kit. The immunoSEQ hsTCRbeta Kit was used to sequence TCR beta CDR3 regions from DNA. The source study handled its data this way. The ImmunoSEQ Analyzer was used to analyse the TCR sequencing data. T cell clonality was calculated on productive rearrangements as 1 minus Pielou's evenness. T cell diversity was measured with the inverse Simpson index on productive templates. T cell density was defined as TCR beta template counts normalized to usable DNA, with usable DNA estimated by amplification and sequencing of housekeeping genes. TCR metrics were compared across histologic stages using two-sided Kruskal-Wallis tests. The table was pulled from immuneACCESS by TCRdb, which kept in-frame rearrangements only. Such tables lose some clones; where checked, under half of the loss comes from unresolved V genes, and the rest has no known cause. That table supplies the V and J calls and clone size; D and trimming were determined from the DNA. This sample has thousands of clones in its table, and around 75% of those were observed once. The ten largest clonotypes hold about 8% of the sample.

A note on this clone: No cognate antigen has been identified for it. No much larger clone exists at a distance of one base, and base qualities are not known.

This TCR was sampled from a donor of 70 years or more with lung adenocarcinoma. Sequenced sample: FFPE minimally invasive lung adenocarcinoma tissue. Explained via the paper, the cell subset or site label denotes: micro-invasive lung adenocarcinoma (MIA).

The CDR3 has the sequence CAWNSGGATSQHF. The bases read TGTGCCTGGAACTCAGGGGGTGCCACTTCCCAGCATTTT. The chain is made from TRBV30 and TRBJ1-5; 7 central bases correspond to TRBD1. CDR1 and CDR2 were assigned from the germline V gene (reference sequence) as GTSNPN and SVGIG. V ends up 4 bases short and J 11 bases short, with an unmatched junction base count of 11. The CDR3 holds 13 amino acids from the cysteine to the phenylalanine. CDR3 DNA is the only sequence kept; it has 39 bases, read in frame from the first base.